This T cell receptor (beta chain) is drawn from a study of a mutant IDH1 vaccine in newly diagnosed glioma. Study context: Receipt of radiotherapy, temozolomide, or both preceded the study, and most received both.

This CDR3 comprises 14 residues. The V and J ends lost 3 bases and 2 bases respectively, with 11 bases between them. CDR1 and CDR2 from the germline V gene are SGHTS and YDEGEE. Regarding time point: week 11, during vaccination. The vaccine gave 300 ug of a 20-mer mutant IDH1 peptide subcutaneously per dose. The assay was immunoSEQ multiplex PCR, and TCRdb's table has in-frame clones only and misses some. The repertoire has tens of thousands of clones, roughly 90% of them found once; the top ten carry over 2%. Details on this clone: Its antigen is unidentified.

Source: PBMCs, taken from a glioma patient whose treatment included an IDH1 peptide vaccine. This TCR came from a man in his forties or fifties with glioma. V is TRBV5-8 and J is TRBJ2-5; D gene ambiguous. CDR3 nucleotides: TGTGCCAGCAGCTCTACGGGCAGACAAGAGACCCAGTACTTC. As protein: CASSSTGRQETQYF.